One sample yielded the 7 T cell receptor beta chains listed below, sequenced in a study of post-analysis software for immune sequencing data. The antigens of these receptors remain unknown. Incorporated into the TCR beta cDNA libraries were unique molecular identifiers, which served to reduce PCR and sequencing biases. TCRdb reanalysed the PCR reads using MiXCR and keeps one entry per CDR3 protein. The repertoire consists of about 770,000 distinct CDR3 sequences, with 46% occurring once and the leading ten covering approximately 4.4%. Study findings and constraints: Roughly five TRBV segments were more frequent in patients than controls; TRBV5-6, TRBV5-1 and TRBV20-1 belonged to this group.

The source material was blood. The source of these receptors is a girl aged 5-17 years with multiple sclerosis.

The chain uses TRBV10-3 and TRBJ1-4; D gene uncertain. The CDR3 totals 16 residues. Germline CDR1 reads ENHRY; CDR2 reads SYGVKD. V lost 0 bases, J lost 5 bases, and 13 bases lay in between. The CDR3 DNA follows: TGTGCCATCAGTGAGTCGCCAGCCTTAGAGAATGAAAAACTGTTTTTT. Translated, it gives CAISESPALENEKLFF.

The chain recombines TRBV20-1 with TRBJ2-5; D is unresolved. The CDR3 sequence is 11 residues long. The germline gives CDR1 DFQATT, CDR2 SNEGSKA (reference sequence). Trimming stripped 6 bases from V and 12 bases from J, with 17 bases between. CDR3 region: CSAPRWSPKYF. As DNA, the CDR3 is TGCAGTGCCCCGCGTTGGTCCCCGAAGTACTTC.

V gene TRBV29-1 combines with J gene TRBJ2-1; 11 bases fit TRBD2. This CDR3 has 14 residues. Germline V gene data show CDR1 as SQVTM and CDR2 as ANQGSEA. The ends lost 7 bases at V and 8 bases at J; junction bases unmatched: 10. CDR3 residues: CSGEVTSGNDEQFF. The CDR3 DNA sequence: TGCAGCGGAGAGGTGACTAGCGGGAATGATGAGCAGTTCTTC.

This clonotype has more than one count but fewer than ten. The chain employs TRBV28 and TRBJ1-2, with 9 bases fitting TRBD1. This CDR3 spans 17 amino acids. The J segment lost 2 bases and the V segment lost 6 bases, leaving 13 bases of the junction unmatched. CDR1 and CDR2 from the germline V gene are MDHEN and SYDVKM. The CDR3 loop is CASSQLPGTGRNYGYTF. DNA of the CDR3: TGTGCCAGCAGCCAACTTCCCGGGACAGGGAGGAACTATGGCTACACCTTC.

This sequence joins TRBV5-1 and TRBJ2-3, with 8 bases matching TRBD1. The length of the CDR3 is 15 residues. Germline V CDR1 and CDR2: SGHRS, YFSETQ. After removal of 4 bases from V and 0 bases from J, the junction contained 4 bases not matched to a gene. CDR3 sequence: CASSEGDRSTDTQYF. In nucleotides, the CDR3 is TGCGCCAGCAGCGAAGGGGACAGGAGCACAGATACGCAGTATTTT.

The chain combines TRBV7-2 with TRBJ2-1; D ambiguous. The ends were cut back, 0 bases at V and 6 bases at J, with 6 bases in the middle. This CDR3 is 13 amino acids long. The V gene's germline CDR1 is SGHTA and CDR2 FQGNSA. In nucleotides, the CDR3 is TGTGCCAGCAGCTTAGCCCCAACCAATGAGCAGTTCTTC. Its translation: CASSLAPTNEQFF.

This chain's CDR3 is CSAGERGPNEQFF. The DNA of the CDR3 is TGCAGTGCTGGGGAGAGGGGTCCCAATGAGCAGTTCTTC. J is TRBJ2-1 and V is TRBV20-1, with D perhaps given as TRBD1 or TRBD2 (5 bases each). This CDR3 has 13 amino acids. In germline, CDR1 is DFQATT, CDR2 SNEGSKA (reference sequence). The V and J ends lost 5 bases and 6 bases respectively, with 14 bases between them.